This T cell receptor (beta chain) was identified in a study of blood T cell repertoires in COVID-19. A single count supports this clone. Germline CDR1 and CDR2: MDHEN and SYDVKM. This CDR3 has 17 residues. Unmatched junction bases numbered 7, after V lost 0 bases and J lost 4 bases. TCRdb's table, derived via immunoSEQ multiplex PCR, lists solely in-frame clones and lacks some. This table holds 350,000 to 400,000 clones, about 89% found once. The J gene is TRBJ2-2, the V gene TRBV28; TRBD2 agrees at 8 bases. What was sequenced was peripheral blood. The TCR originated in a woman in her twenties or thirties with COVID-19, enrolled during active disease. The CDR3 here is CASSLWTGRAGTGELFF. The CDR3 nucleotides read TGTGCCAGCAGTTTATGGACCGGGAGGGCCGGCACCGGGGAGCTGTTTTTT.